Each of the 9 T cell receptor beta chains below was sequenced from the same sample in a study of blood T cell repertoires in COVID-19. TCRdb keeps only in-frame clones here, not all; method: immunoSEQ multiplex PCR. The profile shows under 500,000 clones, around 91% of them singletons. Sequencing input: PBMCs or T cells enriched from blood (not recorded which). The receptors derive from a man under 40 who had recovered from COVID-19.

CDR3 sequence (DNA): TGCGCCAGCAGCCAATCCTTCCAGGGGAATCAGCCCCAGCATTTT. Translating it yields CASSQSFQGNQPQHF. The rearrangement joins TRBV4-1 to TRBJ1-5; possibly TRBD1 for D (6 bases). Trimming stripped 2 bases from V and 4 bases from J, with 12 bases between. In germline, CDR1 is MGHRA, CDR2 YSYEKL. The CDR3 is 15 residues long.

The chain links TRBV5-6 to TRBJ1-5, with D possibly being TRBD1 (5 bases). Germline CDR1 is SGHDT and CDR2 is YYEEEE. Trimming took 3 bases from V and 7 from J, leaving 14 bases between them. The CDR3 is 14 amino acids. The CDR3 is CASSSGGSRQPQHF. CDR3 DNA sequence: TGTGCCAGCAGCTCCGGGGGTAGTCGACAGCCCCAGCATTTT.

The chain joins TRBV28 to TRBJ2-2; possible D gene TRBD1, 5 bases. This CDR3 comprises 13 residues. V lost 7 bases to trimming and J lost 5 bases, with 11 bases between them. CDR1 and CDR2 from the germline V gene are MDHEN and SYDVKM. The chain's CDR3 is CASITRETGELFF. In DNA, the CDR3 is TGTGCCAGCATCACCAGGGAAACCGGGGAGCTGTTTTTT.

V is TRBV12-5 and J is TRBJ2-7; D is possibly TRBD2 (5 bases). Trimming left V 3 bases short and J 3 bases short, with 18 bases between. CDR1 is LGHNT, CDR2 FRNRAP, per germline. The CDR3 is made up of 16 amino acids. CDR3 sequence reads: CASGFSVKRGDYEQYF. The CDR3 DNA reads as TGTGCTAGTGGTTTTTCGGTGAAACGGGGAGACTACGAGCAGTACTTC.

V is TRBV9 and J is TRBJ2-1; TRBD2 matches at 10 bases. The V gene's germline CDR1 is SGDLS and CDR2 YYNGEE. Germline trimming cut 4 bases from V and 1 base from J; bases unmatched to any gene: 2. The CDR3 is 15 amino acids. The CDR3 DNA reads TGTGCCAGCAGCACTAGCGGGGAATCCTACAATGAGCAGTTCTTC. Protein: CASSTSGESYNEQFF.

This chain connects TRBV27 to TRBJ1-2; D gene ambiguous. Germline loops: CDR1 MNHEY, CDR2 SMNVEV (reference sequence). The CDR3 contains 15 residues. V was pared by 0 bases and J by 3 bases, with 11 bases between. CDR3 DNA sequence: TGTGCCAGCAGTTTATCGGGGAGGTATGACTATGGCTACACCTTC. Translating it yields CASSLSGRYDYGYTF.

The chain carries TRBV5-1 and TRBJ2-1, with 10 positions matching TRBD2. Unmatched junction bases numbered 4, after V lost 0 bases and J lost 4 bases. Germline V gene sequence: CDR1 SGHRS, CDR2 YFSETQ. The CDR3 totals 16 residues. CDR3 DNA: TGCGCCAGCAGCTTGGGGACTAGCGGAGAATACAATGAGCAGTTCTTC. It is translated as CASSLGTSGEYNEQFF.

V and J are TRBV9 and TRBJ2-1; 15 nucleotides align to TRBD2. V lost 3 bases and J lost 7; bases outside the gene matches: 2. Germline V CDR1 and CDR2: SGDLS, YYNGEE. This CDR3 region has 15 residues. CDR3 in amino acids: CASSGGLAGGNEQFF. In DNA form, the CDR3 reads TGTGCCAGCAGCGGAGGACTAGCGGGAGGGAATGAGCAGTTCTTC.

This chain joins TRBV13 and TRBJ1-1; D is ambiguous. Per germline, CDR1 PRHDT and CDR2 FYEKMQ (reference sequence). The CDR3 length is 15 residues. The V and J ends lost 7 bases and 4 bases respectively, with 19 bases between them. The CDR3 loop reads CASKVMGGEGTEAFF. CDR3 bases: TGTGCCAGCAAAGTCATGGGCGGCGAGGGCACTGAAGCTTTCTTT.